The sequence of this T cell receptor beta chain was determined in a study of vaccination effects on CD4 cells after COVID-19. Looking at the study overall: Each person got two doses of an mRNA SARS-CoV-2 vaccine, BNT162b2 or mRNA-1273.

With respect to this clone: Antigen specificity is unknown.

J gave up 2 bases and V 3 bases, and 6 bases lay outside the gene matches. The CDR3 has 15 residues. In germline, CDR1 is LNHDA, CDR2 SQIVND (reference sequence). TCRdb's table, derived via immunoSEQ multiplex PCR, lists solely in-frame clones and lacks some. The sample contains about 43,000 clones, roughly 72% of which appear only once. Pools of viral peptides were used by the ViraFEST assay to expand antigen-specific CD4+ T cells ahead of sequencing. Researchers isolated CD4+ T cells once approximately eleven days of culture had elapsed. The study found no prior SARS-CoV-2 infection in the vaccine recipients, who tested negative for nucleocapsid antibodies.

The V and J genes are TRBV19 and TRBJ1-2, with 7 positions matching TRBD1. This TCR came from a human donor who received a COVID-19 vaccine. Sequenced material: CD4+ T cells from PBMCs cultured with SARS-CoV-2 spike peptides, taken before COVID-19 vaccination. The CDR3 is CASSIIGRGNYGYTF. CDR3 bases: TGTGCCAGTAGTATTATCGGCAGGGGGAACTATGGCTACACCTTC.